This T cell receptor (beta chain) was captured by sequencing in a study of human T cells and chemical hapten exposure. On the study more broadly: The sensitizing agent was 2% DPC, placed on about 2 cm by about 2 cm of upper inner arm skin. Study-wide findings and caveats: Controls had significantly fewer large CDR3 similarity clusters than were formed by expanded TCRs.

This clonotype was seen more than once but under ten times. Its antigen remains unidentified. The germline V gene has CDR1 SQVTM and CDR2 ANQGSEA. Trimming stripped 8 bases from V and 2 bases from J, with 15 bases between. The CDR3 totals 14 residues. TCRdb re-called the RACE reads through MiXCR, storing one row per CDR3 protein. The sample includes roughly 140,000 distinct CDR3 sequences, about 12% of them seen just once. Time point described: patch test 2, 6 weeks after DPC sensitization. This sample's treatment: therapeutic diphenylcyclopropenone sensitization with weekly scalp DPC. This TCR was sampled from a woman aged 45-65 years with alopecia areata. Some clones in this sample may be carry-over from other donors' samples. The genes are TRBV29-1 and TRBJ2-2, with D possibly TRBD2 on 6 matching bases. This specimen was whole blood, taken in connection with sensitization to the hapten diphenylcyclopropenone (DPC). CDR3: CSIRDLTNTGELFF. CDR3 in DNA: TGCAGCATCCGGGACTTAACCAACACCGGGGAGCTGTTTTTT.